Below, 25 T cell receptor beta chains from the same sample are listed, as sequenced in a study of T cell responses to AZD1222 COVID-19 vaccine. Sequencing was performed with immunoSEQ multiplex PCR; in TCRdb, only in-frame clones are kept and a portion is missing. The profile shows some 170,000 clones, more than 80% of them singletons. Material: peripheral blood, obtained 28 days after the second dose of the MenACWY control vaccine. The receptors were gathered from an adult who received the MenACWY meningococcal vaccine as a control.

The J gene is TRBJ1-5, the V gene TRBV18; tentative D call: TRBD1 (5 bases). Germline assignment: CDR1 KGHSH and CDR2 LQKENI. The CDR3 is 15 amino acids. V lost 0 bases and J 0 bases, leaving 6 bases between the germline ends. CDR3 protein: CASSPPGASNQPQHF. CDR3 sequence (DNA): TGTGCCAGCTCACCACCCGGGGCTAGCAATCAGCCCCAGCATTTT.

This clone was detected once. The V gene is TRBV7-2, the J gene TRBJ1-5; the D is unclear. The CDR3 extends over 14 amino acids. Germline CDR1 SGHTA, CDR2 FQGNSA. V dropped 3 bases and J dropped 2 bases, with 8 bases sitting between them. The CDR3 DNA sequence: TGTGCCAGCAGCTTTGGGTCCGGCAATCAGCCCCAGCATTTT. This encodes CASSFGSGNQPQHF.

This rearrangement joins TRBV7-2 to TRBJ2-7; 10 bases line up with TRBD1. V shed 3 bases and J 3 bases; nucleotides not matched to a gene: 5. The CDR3 runs 15 residues. CDR1 is SGHTA, CDR2 FQGNSA, per germline. The CDR3: CASSLDRGSYYEQYF. The CDR3 DNA reads as TGTGCCAGCAGCTTGGACAGGGGGAGCTACTACGAGCAGTACTTC.

V usage is TRBV19 and J usage is TRBJ1-2; TRBD1 matches at 10 bases. CDR3 size: 16 residues. V shed 6 bases, J shed 4 bases, and the junction held 11 bases outside the gene matches. In germline, CDR1 is LNHDA, CDR2 SQIVND (reference sequence). CDR3 in amino acids: CASRLTGTGVPYGYTF. CDR3 nucleotide sequence: TGTGCCAGTAGACTGACCGGGACAGGGGTCCCCTATGGCTACACCTTC. The variable domain in full, with the rest retrieved from reference TRBV19 and TRBJ1-2, is DGGITQSPKYLFRKEGQNVTLSCEQNLNHDAMYWYRQDPGQGLRLIYYSQIVNDFQKGDIAEGYSVSREKKESFPLTVTSAQKNPTAFYLCASRLTGTGVPYGYTFGSGTRLTVV.

The genes are TRBV19 and TRBJ1-6; D is uncertain. This CDR3 is built from 12 residues. Germline V gene sequence: CDR1 LNHDA, CDR2 SQIVND (reference sequence). Deletions cut 4 bases from V and 11 bases from J, with 9 bases between. The CDR3 protein is CASSTPPAPLHF. The CDR3 DNA sequence: TGTGCCAGTAGTACCCCCCCGGCACCCCTCCACTTT.

The chain is built from TRBV5-1 and TRBJ2-5; D not certain. This CDR3 contains 13 residues. Germline CDR1 and CDR2: SGHRS and YFSETQ. V was pared by 0 bases and J by 1 base, with 4 bases between. The CDR3 here is CASSLVIQETQYF. CDR3 bases: TGCGCCAGCAGCTTGGTGATCCAAGAGACCCAGTACTTC.

The gene calls are TRBV11-2 and TRBJ2-7; no clear D gene. CDR3 length: 16 amino acids. V was shortened by 2 bases and J by 3 bases, with 17 bases between the two germline ends. The germline gives CDR1 SGHAT, CDR2 FQNNGV. The CDR3 region is CASSLRARQNDYEQYF. The CDR3 DNA reads TGTGCCAGCAGCTTACGAGCGCGGCAGAATGACTACGAGCAGTACTTC.

The rearrangement links TRBV24-1 to TRBJ1-3; unclear D gene. V was trimmed by 9 bases and J by 7 bases, leaving 15 bases between them. The CDR3 length is 13 residues. CDR1 is KGHDR, CDR2 SFDVKD, per germline. For the CDR3, the DNA is TGTGCCACCGCCGACCCAATAAGGAACACCATATATTTT. As protein: CATADPIRNTIYF.

The CDR3 is CASSYFRVNNEQFF. The DNA of the CDR3 is TGTGCCAGCAGTTACTTCAGGGTTAACAATGAGCAGTTCTTC. The chain combines TRBV6-5 with TRBJ2-1; possibly TRBD1 for D (5 bases). There are 14 residues in the CDR3. V dropped 1 base and J dropped 5 bases, with 9 bases sitting between them. Germline loops: CDR1 MNHEY, CDR2 SVGAGI.

The chain is built from TRBV28 and TRBJ2-5; 7 bases are shared with TRBD1. The germline gives CDR1 MDHEN, CDR2 SYDVKM. Unmatched junction bases numbered 9, after V lost 6 bases and J lost 2 bases. CDR3 length: 15 amino acids. The CDR3 spells CASSQDRAGQETQYF. CDR3 sequence (DNA): TGTGCCAGCAGCCAAGACAGGGCAGGGCAAGAGACCCAGTACTTC.

The chain combines TRBV6-2 or TRBV6-3 with TRBJ1-1, with D unresolved. The V end lost 5 bases, the J end lost 5 bases, and 9 bases lay between the germline ends. This CDR3 has 12 residues. Germline V gives CDR1 MNHEY, CDR2 SVGEGT. CDR3 DNA: TGTGCCAGCAGTCGGAGGGTGACTGAAGCTTTCTTT. Encoded protein: CASSRRVTEAFF.

V gene TRBV6-5 combines with J gene TRBJ2-3, with a weak D call TRBD1 (5 bases). The CDR3 length is 13 residues. CDR1 and CDR2 from the germline V gene are MNHEY and SVGAGI. V lost 8 bases and J 6 bases, leaving 15 bases between the germline ends. CDR3 nucleotide sequence: TGTGCCAGCGGCGGCCAGGGTTCGGATACGCAGTATTTT. The encoded protein is CASGGQGSDTQYF.

The V call is TRBV28, the J call TRBJ2-7, with TRBD1 identical over 7 bases. Unmatched junction bases numbered 4, after V lost 1 base and J lost 4 bases. CDR1 is MDHEN and CDR2 is SYDVKM in the germline V gene. The CDR3 is 14 amino acids. Written as DNA, the CDR3 is TGTGCCAGCAGTTTATCGGTACAGGGGTACGAGCAGTACTTC. It yields the protein CASSLSVQGYEQYF. Variable domain in full (rest from reference TRBV28 and TRBJ2-7): DVKVTQSSRYLVKRTGEKVFLECVQDMDHENMFWYRQDPGLGLRLIYFSYDVKMKEKGDIPEGYSVSREKKERFSLILESASTNQTSMYLCASSLSVQGYEQYFGPGTRLTVT.

CDR3 protein: CASSYGRGDTEAFF. In DNA form, the CDR3 reads TGTGCCAGCAGTTACGGTAGGGGGGACACTGAAGCTTTCTTT. This chain uses TRBV6-5 with TRBJ1-1; perhaps TRBD1 as D (6 bases). V lost 2 bases to trimming and J lost 3 bases, with 10 bases between them. This CDR3 region has 14 residues. Germline V gene lookup returns CDR1 MNHEY and CDR2 SVGAGI.

V gene TRBV10-1 combines with J gene TRBJ2-1; D gene uncertain. V was clipped by 3 bases and J by 0 bases, with 6 bases between them. This CDR3 has 14 residues. CDR1 is WNHNN, CDR2 SYGVQD, per germline (reference sequence). The CDR3, as DNA: TGCGCCAGCAGTGACAGCGCCTCCTACAATGAGCAGTTCTTC. Protein: CASSDSASYNEQFF.

This clone was found once. The V and J genes are TRBV7-6 and TRBJ2-7, with TRBD2 matching 8 bases. CDR3 length: 15 amino acids. In germline, CDR1 is SGHVS, CDR2 FNYEAQ. After removal of 5 bases from V and 5 bases from J, the junction contained 11 bases not matched to a gene. The CDR3 nucleotides read TGTGCCAGCAGCCCGAGCGGGAGCCCAGGGGACGAGCAGTACTTC. This sequence encodes CASSPSGSPGDEQYF.

The gene calls are TRBV12-3 or TRBV12-4 and TRBJ1-2; D is perhaps TRBD1 (6 bases). Trimming took off 3 bases at V and 7 bases at J, with 12 bases between the two ends. This CDR3 comprises 13 residues. CDR3 bases: TGTGCCAGCAGTTTTGGGGGGCGAGGTGGCTACACCTTC. It translates to CASSFGGRGGYTF.

This rearrangement joins TRBV5-1 to TRBJ2-5; tentatively, D is TRBD1 or TRBD2 (6 bases each). The CDR3 totals 14 residues. Trimming removed 5 bases from V and 4 bases from J, with 15 bases in between. CDR1 SGHRS and CDR2 YFSETQ come from the germline V gene. The CDR3: CASRFLGGPETQYF. CDR3 nucleotides: TGCGCCAGCAGGTTCCTCGGGGGCCCAGAGACCCAGTACTTC. Variable domain in full (rest from reference TRBV5-1 and TRBJ2-5): KAGVTQTPRYLIKTRGQQVTLSCSPISGHRSVSWYQQTPGQGLQFLFEYFSETQRNKGNFPGRFSGRQFSNSRSEMNVSTLELGDSALYLCASRFLGGPETQYFGPGTRLLVL.

Only one count was recorded for this clone. The J gene is TRBJ2-7, the V gene TRBV6-5; D unclear. The CDR3 length is 13 residues. Germline CDR1 and CDR2: MNHEY and SVGAGI. Trimming left V 7 bases short and J 2 bases short, with 12 bases between. As DNA, the CDR3 is TGTGCCAGCAACTCCCTACCAGCCTACGAGCAGTACTTC. This encodes CASNSLPAYEQYF.

V and J are TRBV7-2 and TRBJ2-1; 8 bases are shared with TRBD2. V was pared by 3 bases and J by 6 bases, with 7 bases of the junction left unmatched. Germline values: CDR1 SGHTA, CDR2 FQGNSA. The CDR3 has 15 amino acids. The CDR3 nucleotides read TGTGCCAGCAGCTTGGGGAGCGGGAGTGTCAATGAGCAGTTCTTC. It yields the protein CASSLGSGSVNEQFF. The whole variable domain, remainder taken from reference TRBV7-2 and TRBJ2-1, is GAGVSQSPSNKVTEKGKDVELRCDPISGHTALYWYRQSLGQGLEFLIYFQGNSAPDKSGLPSDRFSAERTGGSVSTLTIQRTQQEDSAVYLCASSLGSGSVNEQFFGPGTRLTVL.

This chain links TRBV4-3 with TRBJ1-4, with 8 nucleotides matching TRBD1. V was pared by 0 bases and J by 11 bases, with 8 bases of the junction left unmatched. The CDR3 sequence is 15 residues long. Germline lookup yields CDR1 LGHNA and CDR2 YSLEER. The CDR3, as DNA: TGCGCCAGCAGCCAAGAGGGACAGGCGGGGGACAAACTGTTTTTT. Residues: CASSQEGQAGDKLFF.

The chain is built from TRBV6-2 or TRBV6-3 and TRBJ1-2, with a possible D match to TRBD1 (6 bases). Trimming took off 2 bases at V and 4 bases at J, with 8 bases between the two ends. This CDR3 contains 13 residues. Germline V CDR1 and CDR2: MNHEY, SVGEGT. The CDR3, as DNA: TGTGCCAGCAGTTACAGGGGGGGCTATGGCTACACCTTC. Protein sequence: CASSYRGGYGYTF.

The V call is TRBV6-5, the J call TRBJ2-3; 13 bases map to TRBD2. Germline V gene lookup returns CDR1 MNHEY and CDR2 SVGAGI. With V trimmed by 7 bases and J by 4 bases, 2 bases remained unmatched. There are 14 residues in the CDR3. CDR3 coding DNA: TGTGCCAGCATTACTAGCGGGAGGGCAGATACGCAGTATTTT. Amino acids: CASITSGRADTQYF.

This clone was recorded once. The J gene is TRBJ2-5, the V gene TRBV6-2 or TRBV6-3; 8 bases line up with TRBD1. The V gene's germline CDR1 is MNHEY and CDR2 SVGEGT. V was clipped by 0 bases and J by 6 bases; unmatched bases: 6. CDR3 length: 15 residues. CDR3 loop: CASSYSTTGGKTQYF. Here the CDR3 DNA reads TGTGCCAGCAGTTACTCGACTACAGGGGGAAAGACCCAGTACTTC.

This chain links TRBV6-6 with TRBJ1-1; D may be TRBD1 (6 bases). V gave up 7 bases and J gave up 0 bases, with 18 bases separating them. CDR1 is MNHNY and CDR2 is SVGAGI in the germline V gene (reference sequence). The CDR3 runs to 16 residues. CDR3 sequence (DNA): TGTGCCAGCAACAACCACCGGGACACCATGAACACTGAAGCTTTCTTT. Its translation is CASNNHRDTMNTEAFF.